The sequence of this T cell receptor (beta chain) was determined in a study of OX40 agonist ivuxolimab in advanced cancers. Sequencing was performed with immunoSEQ multiplex PCR; in TCRdb, only in-frame clones are kept and a portion is missing. Among 45,000 to 65,000 clones listed, around 84% were seen once. Worth noting for this clone: Antigen unknown.

Study conclusions and caveats: Not determined was the antigen specificity of the expanded peripheral T cells.

The CDR3 is 16 residues long. CDR1 SGHDT and CDR2 YYEEEE come from the germline V gene. V was pared by 0 bases and J by 2 bases, with 13 bases between. V is TRBV5-6 and J is TRBJ2-3; D remains unclear. The TCR originated in an adult with an advanced solid tumor such as melanoma, head and neck, liver or kidney cancer. The sequencing here drew on CD4+ or CD8+ T cells sorted from blood, taken in a trial of the OX40 agonist ivuxolimab. Here the CDR3 DNA reads TGTGCCAGCAGCTTGGCGTTCACAGAAATCACAGATACGCAGTATTTT. Translation: CASSLAFTEITDTQYF.